These 13 T cell receptor beta chains share one sample of origin, sequenced in a study of OX40 agonist ivuxolimab in advanced cancers. Clones were sequenced by immunoSEQ multiplex PCR, and TCRdb holds only the in-frame ones, with some missing. Among 65,000 to 80,000 clones listed, over 85% were seen once. This specimen consisted of CD4+ or CD8+ T cells sorted from blood, obtained in a trial of the OX40 agonist ivuxolimab. The receptors were sampled from an adult with an advanced solid tumor such as melanoma, head and neck, liver or kidney cancer.

The chain carries TRBV6-5 and TRBJ2-7; the D is unclear. The V end was cut by 5 bases, the J end by 3 bases, with 5 bases between. CDR1 MNHEY and CDR2 SVGAGI come from the germline V gene. This CDR3 has 11 residues. The chain's CDR3 is CASSVDYEQYF. The CDR3 bases are TGTGCCAGCAGTGTAGACTACGAGCAGTACTTC.

The V gene is TRBV10-2, the J gene TRBJ1-2; D is possibly TRBD1 (5 bases). The germline gives CDR1 WSHSY, CDR2 SAAADI. V gave up 10 bases and J gave up 5 bases, with 17 bases separating them. There are 13 residues in the CDR3. The CDR3 spells CAIGSRAEYGYTF. The CDR3 bases are TGCGCCATCGGGAGCAGGGCGGAGTATGGCTACACCTTC.

The J gene is TRBJ1-3, the V gene TRBV12-5; no clear D gene. The ends were cut back, 0 bases at V and 5 bases at J, with 5 bases in the middle. Looked up from germline, CDR1 is LGHNT and CDR2 is FRNRAP. The CDR3 sequence is 13 residues long. The CDR3 loop is CASGLVQRNTIYF. CDR3 DNA: TGTGCTAGTGGTTTGGTACAGAGAAACACCATATATTTT.

This chain connects TRBV7-9 to TRBJ2-3; TRBD2 aligns across 7 bases. This CDR3 contains 16 residues. Germline CDR1 and CDR2: SEHNR and FQNEAQ (reference sequence). Trimming at V came to 7 bases and at J to 2 bases, leaving 12 bases not matched to a gene. The CDR3 DNA is TGTGCCAGCACCCCGACCAGCGGGATCCTCACAGATACGCAGTATTTT. It encodes CASTPTSGILTDTQYF.

The rearrangement links TRBV10-3 to TRBJ2-7; D assignment may be TRBD1 or TRBD2 (5 bases each). Germline CDR1 and CDR2: ENHRY and SYGVKD. V was trimmed by 4 bases and J by 3 bases, leaving 22 bases between them. This CDR3 has 17 residues. The CDR3 region is CAISGPKNGTKLYEQYF. DNA of the CDR3: TGTGCCATCAGTGGTCCCAAAAATGGGACGAAGCTCTACGAGCAGTACTTC.

The chain uses TRBV19 and TRBJ1-1; D unclear. V was shortened by 5 bases and J by 4 bases, with 5 bases between the two germline ends. There are 11 residues in the CDR3. The germline CDR1 and CDR2 sequences are LNHDA and SQIVND (reference sequence). Here the CDR3 DNA reads TGTGCCAGTAGTTGGGGCACTGAAGCTTTCTTT. Its translation is CASSWGTEAFF.

The CDR3 spells CASSYRQAYEQYF. DNA for the CDR3: TGTGCCAGCAGTTACCGACAAGCCTACGAGCAGTACTTC. J is TRBJ2-7 and V is TRBV6-5; D is uncertain. The CDR3 covers 13 residues. V was shortened by 2 bases and J by 2 bases, with 7 bases between the two germline ends. CDR1 and CDR2 (germline): MNHEY, SVGAGI.

The genes are TRBV11-2 and TRBJ1-6; tentative D call: TRBD1 (6 bases). V was cut by 3 bases and J by 8 bases, with 11 bases left in between. The germline V gene encodes CDR1 SGHAT and CDR2 FQNNGV. There are 14 residues in the CDR3. CDR3 residues: CASSFAGEDSPLHF. Written as DNA, the CDR3 is TGTGCCAGCAGCTTTGCAGGGGAGGATTCACCCCTCCACTTT.

V usage is TRBV5-8 and J usage is TRBJ2-2; D unclear. Trimming removed 3 bases from V and 0 bases from J, with 12 bases in between. This CDR3 spans 16 amino acids. CDR1 is SGHTS and CDR2 is YDEGEE in the germline V gene. The CDR3 DNA follows: TGTGCCAGCAGCTCGGACGGAACTTCGAACACCGGGGAGCTGTTTTTT. Its translation: CASSSDGTSNTGELFF.

This chain uses TRBV27 with TRBJ2-7; unclear D gene. The V and J ends lost 2 bases and 2 bases respectively, with 13 bases between them. CDR1 is MNHEY, CDR2 SMNVEV, per germline (reference sequence). This CDR3 contains 15 residues. CDR3 nucleotides: TGTGCCAGCAGTTTACGTAGCACCGCACCCTACGAGCAGTACTTC. This encodes CASSLRSTAPYEQYF.

The chain has TRBV7-8 and TRBJ1-1; no definite D call. Germline loops: CDR1 SGHVS, CDR2 FQNEAQ. Between the trimmed V and J ends, which lost 6 bases and 2 bases, there was a span of 4 bases. This CDR3 region has 11 residues. The CDR3 nucleotides are TGTGCCAGCAGAATTAACACTGAAGCTTTCTTT. Its translation is CASRINTEAFF.

This sequence joins TRBV19 and TRBJ1-6; the D gene is possibly TRBD1 (5 bases). This CDR3 has 16 amino acids. The V gene's germline CDR1 is LNHDA and CDR2 SQIVND (reference sequence). The V gene lost 4 bases and the J gene lost 2 bases, with 12 bases spanning the gap. The CDR3 reads CASSKQGSAYNSPLHF. The CDR3 DNA reads TGTGCCAGTAGTAAGCAGGGAAGCGCCTATAATTCACCCCTCCACTTT.

This chain joins TRBV7-3 and TRBJ2-7, with 8 bases aligning to TRBD1. Germline assignment: CDR1 SGHTA and CDR2 FQGTGA. J was trimmed by 5 bases and V by 3 bases; bases with no gene match: 9. This CDR3 contains 15 residues. The CDR3 reads CASSLRQGLGNEQYF. The CDR3 nucleotides are TGTGCCAGCAGCTTGCGACAGGGGTTAGGGAACGAGCAGTACTTC.